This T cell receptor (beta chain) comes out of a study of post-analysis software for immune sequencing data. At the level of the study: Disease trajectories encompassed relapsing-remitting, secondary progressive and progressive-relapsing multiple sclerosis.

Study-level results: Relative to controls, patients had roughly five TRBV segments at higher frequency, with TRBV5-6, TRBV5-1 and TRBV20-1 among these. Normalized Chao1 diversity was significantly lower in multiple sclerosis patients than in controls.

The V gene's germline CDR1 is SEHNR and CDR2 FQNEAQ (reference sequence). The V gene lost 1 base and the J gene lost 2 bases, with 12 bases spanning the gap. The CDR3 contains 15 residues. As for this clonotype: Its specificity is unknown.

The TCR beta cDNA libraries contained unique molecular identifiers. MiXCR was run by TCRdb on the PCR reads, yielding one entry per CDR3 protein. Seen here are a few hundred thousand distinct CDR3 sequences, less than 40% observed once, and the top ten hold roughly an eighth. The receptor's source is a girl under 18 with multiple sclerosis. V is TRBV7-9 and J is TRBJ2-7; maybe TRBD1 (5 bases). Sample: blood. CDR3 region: CASSLVMDITYEQYF. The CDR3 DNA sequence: TGTGCCAGCAGCTTAGTTATGGACATAACCTACGAGCAGTACTTC.